The 14 T cell receptor beta chains below come from one sample, sequenced in a study of response to subunit inactivated influenza vaccine. A single record per CDR3 protein comes from TCRdb applying MiXCR to the RT-PCR reads. The table shows around 570,000 distinct CDR3 sequences, with 10% to 12% occurring only once. The same sample was also studied in work on T cells expressing NK-cell markers. From that second work: Template switching by 5'RACE with UMIs generated the TCR beta cDNA.

Specimen: PBMCs from blood, collected on the day of vaccination. All receptors derive from a man aged 50 to 59 who received an inactivated influenza vaccine.

This clonotype was found a few times. This chain links TRBV29-1 with TRBJ1-2; possibly TRBD1 for D (5 bases). Germline V CDR1 and CDR2: SQVTM, ANQGSEA. The V end was cut by 3 bases, the J end by 4 bases, with 21 bases between. This CDR3 contains 16 residues. The CDR3 DNA reads as TGCAGCGTTGAGTTGGCCGGGACCCCGTTTGGCTATGGCTACACCTTC. Translating gives CSVELAGTPFGYGYTF.

The sample holds a few counts of this clonotype. The rearrangement uses TRBV9 and TRBJ2-1, with D tentatively TRBD2 (5 bases). V lost 0 bases, J lost 5 bases, and 12 bases lay in between. The length of the CDR3 is 15 residues. The germline CDR1 and CDR2 sequences are SGDLS and YYNGEE. The chain's CDR3 is CASSVADYVNNEQFF. The CDR3 DNA reads TGTGCCAGCAGCGTAGCCGACTACGTAAACAATGAGCAGTTCTTC.

The V and J genes are TRBV10-3 and TRBJ2-5; the D gene could be TRBD1 or TRBD2 (6 bases each). The CDR3 sequence is 13 residues long. Germline V gives CDR1 ENHRY, CDR2 SYGVKD. Trimming removed 6 bases from V and 5 bases from J, with 13 bases in between. The DNA for the CDR3 is TGTGCCATCAGCAACAGGGAGGCTGAGACCCAGTACTTC. Its protein product is CAISNREAETQYF.

The chain employs TRBV30 and TRBJ2-7; D gene uncertain. V gave up 2 bases and J gave up 0 bases, with 11 bases separating them. Per the germline V gene, CDR1 is GTSNPN and CDR2 is SVGIG (reference sequence). This CDR3 spans 14 amino acids. CDR3 protein: CAWSSWASSYEQYF. DNA of the CDR3: TGTGCCTGGAGTTCGTGGGCGAGCTCCTACGAGCAGTACTTC.

The chain joins TRBV6-1 to TRBJ2-5; 10 bases are shared with TRBD2. The CDR3 covers 16 residues. Losses at the gene ends were 6 bases for V and 1 base for J; bases not matched to a gene: 8. The V gene's germline CDR1 is MNHNS and CDR2 SASEGT. In DNA form, the CDR3 reads TGTGCCAGCAGCACTAGCGGGGCCTTGTTCCAAGAGACCCAGTACTTC. Translating gives CASSTSGALFQETQYF.

This clonotype was seen a few times. The rearrangement joins TRBV10-3 to TRBJ1-6; weak D call: TRBD1 (6 bases). Germline CDR1 ENHRY, CDR2 SYGVKD. The CDR3 is made up of 13 amino acids. Trimming cost V 6 bases and J 7 bases, with 10 bases left between them. In DNA form, the CDR3 reads TGTGCCATCAGAGACAGGCCGAATTCACCCCTCCACTTT. Translation gives CAIRDRPNSPLHF.

A remark on this clonotype: A junction end diverges from the germline sequence, so it may reflect a read error. The chain employs TRBV4-3 and TRBJ1-1, with unresolved D. The germline gives CDR1 LGHNA, CDR2 YSLEER. The CDR3 length is 16 residues. The CDR3 DNA reads as TGCGCCGGCAGCCAAGATCCGGGCGGGCCAAACACTGAAGCTTTCTTT. Translated, it gives CAGSQDPGGPNTEAFF.

This clonotype was observed a handful of times. This sequence joins TRBV20-1 and TRBJ1-5; no clear D. The germline CDR1 and CDR2 sequences are DFQATT and SNEGSKA (reference sequence). Between the trimmed V and J ends, which lost 6 bases and 13 bases, there was a span of 19 bases. CDR3 size: 12 residues. The DNA for the CDR3 is TGCAGTGCCGAACACCCGCATCGGGCACAGCATTTT. Its translation is CSAEHPHRAQHF.

This rearrangement joins TRBV12-3 or TRBV12-4 to TRBJ2-3, with D hard to call. The length of the CDR3 is 14 residues. V lost 3 bases, J lost 2 bases, and 9 bases lay in between. CDR3 nucleotides: TGTGCCAGCAGTTTTCCCCCACACACAGATACGCAGTATTTT. It specifies CASSFPPHTDTQYF.

Here the CDR3 reads CASSFQGGLTDTQYF. CDR3 nucleotide sequence: TGTGCCAGCAGTTTTCAGGGGGGCCTCACAGATACGCAGTATTTT. The chain has TRBV12-3 or TRBV12-4 and TRBJ2-3, with a possible D match to TRBD1 (7 bases). With 3 bases removed from V and 2 bases from J, the gap between germline ends came to 12 bases. The CDR3 is 15 residues long.

This chain connects TRBV9 to TRBJ2-7; D is possibly TRBD1 (6 bases). The V gene lost 4 bases and the J gene lost 2 bases, with 16 bases spanning the gap. Germline V gene sequence: CDR1 SGDLS, CDR2 YYNGEE. This CDR3 is 15 amino acids long. In nucleotides, the CDR3 is TGTGCCAGCAGCTTCGGTCAGGGGCCAACCTACGAGCAGTACTTC. Its protein product is CASSFGQGPTYEQYF.

CDR3 sequence reads: CATSRESPAYEQYF. CDR3 sequence (DNA): TGTGCCACCAGCAGAGAATCGCCCGCCTACGAGCAGTACTTC. V and J are TRBV15 and TRBJ2-7; D is uncertain. Germline V gives CDR1 LNHNV, CDR2 YYDKDF (reference sequence). This CDR3 is built from 14 residues. The V end lost 0 bases, the J end lost 2 bases, and 8 bases lay between the germline ends.

This clonotype has just a few counts. The chain employs TRBV11-2 and TRBJ1-1, with TRBD1 as a possible D gene (5 bases). The CDR3 is 14 amino acids. The V gene's germline CDR1 is SGHAT and CDR2 FQNNGV. The V gene lost 6 bases and the J gene lost 0 bases, with 11 bases spanning the gap. CDR3 region: CASRTQDMNTEAFF. CDR3 sequence (DNA): TGTGCCAGCAGAACACAGGACATGAACACTGAAGCTTTCTTT.

The genes are TRBV7-9 and TRBJ2-5; D unclear. The CDR3 length is 14 residues. Germline V lookup: CDR1 SEHNR, CDR2 FQNEAQ (reference sequence). The ends were cut back, 3 bases at V and 5 bases at J, with 13 bases in the middle. DNA for the CDR3: TGTGCCAGCAGCTTGCCGATAGTTCGGGAGACCCAGTACTTC. This codes for CASSLPIVRETQYF.